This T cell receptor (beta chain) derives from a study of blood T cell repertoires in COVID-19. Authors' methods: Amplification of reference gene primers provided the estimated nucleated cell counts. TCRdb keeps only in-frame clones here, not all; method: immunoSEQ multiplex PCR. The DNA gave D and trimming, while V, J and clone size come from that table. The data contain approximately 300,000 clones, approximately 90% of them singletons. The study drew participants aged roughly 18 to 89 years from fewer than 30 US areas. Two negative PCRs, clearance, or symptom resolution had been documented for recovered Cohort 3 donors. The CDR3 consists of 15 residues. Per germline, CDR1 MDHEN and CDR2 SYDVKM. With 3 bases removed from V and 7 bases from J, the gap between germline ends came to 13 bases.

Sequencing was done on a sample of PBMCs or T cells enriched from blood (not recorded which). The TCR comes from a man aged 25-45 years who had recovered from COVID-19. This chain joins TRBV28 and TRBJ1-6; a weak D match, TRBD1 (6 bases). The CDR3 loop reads CASSFNRAGNSPLHF. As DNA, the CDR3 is TGTGCCAGCAGTTTCAACAGGGCGGGCAATTCACCCCTCCACTTT.